These 12 T cell receptor beta chains originate from one sample sequenced in a study of T cells in Graves' hyperthyroidism and ophthalmopathy. TCR beta CDR3 regions were amplified from RNA. The HTBI primer set was used in a first-round RT-PCR of the TCR CDR3. TCRdb ran MiXCR on the multiplex PCR reads and lists one entry per CDR3 protein. The sample shows hundreds of thousands of distinct CDR3 sequences, roughly 23% of them seen only once. Sequenced material: blood. The receptors were gathered from a woman in her 70s with Graves' ophthalmopathy.

The V call is TRBV20-1, the J call TRBJ2-2; TRBD1 matches 11 bases. CDR3 length: 14 residues. V dropped 5 bases and J dropped 6; count of bases not matched to a gene: 5. Germline CDR1 reads DFQATT; CDR2 reads SNEGSKA (reference sequence). The CDR3 spells CSAGTGGGAGELFF. The CDR3 bases are TGCAGTGCTGGGACAGGGGGTGGGGCCGGGGAGCTGTTTTTT.

This clonotype was counted at least ten times. The chain recombines TRBV6-2 or TRBV6-3 with TRBJ2-1; 8 positions agree with TRBD1. The CDR3 sequence is 14 residues long. Germline lookup yields CDR1 MNHEY and CDR2 SVGEGT. V lost 6 bases and J lost 0; bases outside the gene matches: 1. In nucleotides, the CDR3 is TGTGCCAGCAGCGGACAGGGCTCCTACAATGAGCAGTTCTTC. Its protein product is CASSGQGSYNEQFF.

The chain has TRBV29-1 and TRBJ1-2, with D unclear. The CDR3 length is 13 residues. V was shortened by 7 bases and J by 4 bases, with 16 bases between the two germline ends. The V gene's germline CDR1 is SQVTM and CDR2 ANQGSEA. The chain's CDR3 is CSAAGGTRYGYTF. The CDR3 DNA is TGCAGCGCCGCAGGCGGCACACGCTATGGCTACACCTTC.

The V and J genes are TRBV3-1 and TRBJ2-7; D remains ambiguous. This CDR3 is 12 amino acids long. Germline V gene lookup returns CDR1 LGHDT and CDR2 YNNKEL (reference sequence). V was cut by 4 bases and J by 5 bases, with 9 bases left in between. The CDR3 nucleotides read TGTGCCAGCAGCCCAAATGTCGACGAGCAGTACTTC. This codes for CASSPNVDEQYF.

This clonotype was counted a single time. This chain joins TRBV15 and TRBJ2-1, with no clear D. V lost 1 base and J lost 7, with 11 bases in between. This CDR3 is built from 14 residues. Germline CDR1 is LNHNV and CDR2 is YYDKDF (reference sequence). CDR3 in DNA: TGTGCCACCAGCAGAGTATCGTATAATAATGAGCAGTTCTTC. Protein sequence: CATSRVSYNNEQFF. Complete variable domain (other parts from reference TRBV15 and TRBJ2-1): DAMVIQNPRYQVTQFGKPVTLSCSQTLNHNVMYWYQQKSSQAPKLLFHYYDKDFNNEADTPDNFQSRRPNTSFCFLDIRSPGLGDTAMYLCATSRVSYNNEQFFGPGTRLTVL.

The genes are TRBV5-1 and TRBJ1-1; D gene unclear. The CDR3 covers 13 residues. The germline CDR1 and CDR2 sequences are SGHRS and YFSETQ. V gave up 0 bases and J gave up 10 bases, with 13 bases separating them. The CDR3 protein is CASSLEIEGGAFF. The CDR3 bases are TGCGCCAGCAGCTTGGAGATAGAAGGAGGAGCTTTCTTT.

At least ten counts were recorded for this clonotype. This rearrangement joins TRBV24-1 to TRBJ1-1; D uncertain. The germline V and J ends were trimmed by 5 bases and 6 bases, with 12 bases remaining between them. CDR3 length equals 13 residues. Germline CDR1 and CDR2: KGHDR and SFDVKD. CDR3 sequence: CATSAARGSEAFF. CDR3 nucleotide sequence: TGTGCCACCAGTGCAGCGCGGGGTTCTGAAGCTTTCTTT.

The chain links TRBV6-2 or TRBV6-3 to TRBJ1-5, with TRBD1 identical over 7 bases. With V trimmed by 0 bases and J by 6 bases, 5 bases remained unmatched. CDR3 size: 15 residues. CDR1 is MNHEY, CDR2 SVGEGT, per germline. The CDR3 region is CASSYSAGGPQPQHF. The CDR3 bases are TGTGCCAGCAGTTACTCGGCAGGGGGGCCTCAGCCCCAGCATTTT.

The sample holds many counts of this clonotype. V and J are TRBV12-3 or TRBV12-4 and TRBJ2-3; 7 bases fit TRBD2. The J segment lost 1 base and the V segment lost 3 bases, leaving 4 bases of the junction unmatched. The CDR3 spans 15 residues. The DNA of the CDR3 is TGTGCCAGCAGTTTTCGAACTAGCGGCACAGATACGCAGTATTTT. It specifies CASSFRTSGTDTQYF.

This clonotype was counted between two and nine times. The chain couples TRBV7-8 to TRBJ1-4, with 10 bases matching TRBD1. CDR3 size: 14 residues. V lost 5 bases, J lost 8 bases, and 5 bases stayed unmatched. The V gene's germline CDR1 is SGHVS and CDR2 FQNEAQ. CDR3 protein: CASSTGTGVEKLFF. The CDR3 DNA follows: TGTGCCAGCAGCACCGGGACAGGGGTAGAAAAACTGTTTTTT.

As DNA, the CDR3 is TGTGCCATCAGTGGGAGTAGCGGGAGTTGGGGCGAGCAGTTCTTC. This codes for CAISGSSGSWGEQFF. The V call is TRBV10-3, the J call TRBJ2-1; TRBD2 aligns across 9 bases. Germline V gene data show CDR1 as ENHRY and CDR2 as SYGVKD. This CDR3 spans 15 amino acids. Trimming at V came to 4 bases and at J to 10 bases, leaving 11 bases not matched to a gene.

This clonotype was seen a few times. A read error may explain this, as a much larger clone is one base away. V usage is TRBV6-2 or TRBV6-3 and J usage is TRBJ2-6; TRBD2 matches at 7 bases. Germline V gives CDR1 MNHEY, CDR2 SVGEGT. The CDR3 totals 18 residues. CDR3 sequence reads: CASSYSGGTSSGANVLIF. In DNA, the CDR3 is TGTGCCAGCAGTTACTCGGGGGGGACGTCCTCTGGGGCCAACGTCCTGATTTTC.